The present entry profiles one T cell receptor beta chain with its context. The data belong to a study of blood T cell repertoires in COVID-19. For the study at large: The study drew acute and convalescent COVID-19 samples from the United States, Italy and Spain. From T cells, B-cell-depleted T cells, or PBMCs came the material, which was cDNA or gDNA.

Profiled with immunoSEQ multiplex PCR; TCRdb holds only in-frame clones, not every one. Found here are 200,000 to 300,000 clones, approximately 86% of them singletons; the top ten hold approximately 9.8%. The V end was cut by 2 bases, the J end by 5 bases, with 8 bases between. CDR1 SGHTS and CDR2 YDEGEE come from the germline V gene. The CDR3 extends over 13 amino acids. This receptor was obtained from a man in his forties or fifties who had recovered from COVID-19. The sample was peripheral blood. This chain joins TRBV5-8 and TRBJ1-5, with no clear D. CDR3 residues: CASSFGSYQPQHF. The CDR3 coding sequence is TGTGCCAGCAGCTTCGGGTCCTATCAGCCCCAGCATTTT.